This TCR beta chain was observed in a study of blood T cell repertoires in COVID-19. Trimming took 4 bases from V and 1 from J; bases not matched to a gene: 4. This CDR3 comprises 14 residues. The V gene's germline CDR1 is GTSNPN and CDR2 SVGIG (reference sequence). In the original analysis: Counts of nucleated cells, estimated from reference gene primer amplification, were obtained. Assay used: immunoSEQ multiplex PCR; TCRdb lists only in-frame clones, some missing. From that table come the V and J calls and clone size; the DNA was used to work out D and trimming. The sample lists about 210,000 clones; about nine tenths were seen once.

The chain joins TRBV30 to TRBJ1-3; TRBD1 matches 7 bases. This sequence originates from a woman aged 40 to 49 with acute or convalescent COVID-19. Sequenced input: peripheral blood. This CDR3 reads CAWTSGGSGNTIYF. CDR3 nucleotide sequence: TGTGCCTGGACCTCAGGGGGTTCTGGAAACACCATATATTTT.